Below, 5 T cell receptor beta chains from the same sample are listed, as sequenced in a study of radiation and T cells in renal cell carcinoma. TCRdb's table, derived via immunoSEQ multiplex PCR, lists solely in-frame clones and lacks some. Among 85,000 to 100,000 clones listed, around 88% were seen once. Time point: baseline pretreatment blood. Treatment here: 15 Gy SBRT to primary tumor, nephrectomy 4 weeks later. This material consisted of blood, taken from a patient whose treatment included radiotherapy and nephrectomy. These receptors all stem from a man in his fifties with renal cell carcinoma.

The J gene is TRBJ2-1, the V gene TRBV5-1; 10 bases line up with TRBD1. CDR1 is SGHRS, CDR2 YFSETQ, per germline. V lost 0 bases to trimming and J lost 5 bases; unmatched junction nucleotides: 5. The CDR3 contains 16 residues. The CDR3 nucleotides are TGCGCCAGCAGCTTGGCCGGGACAGGGGCGGACAATGAGCAGTTCTTC. Amino acid sequence: CASSLAGTGADNEQFF.

The chain carries TRBV19 and TRBJ1-5, with TRBD1 matching over 10 bases. The V gene's germline CDR1 is LNHDA and CDR2 SQIVND (reference sequence). The CDR3 contains 15 residues. Trimming cost V 3 bases and J 6 bases; bases outside gene matches: 5. CDR3 DNA sequence: TGTGCCAGTAGTATTGTGACAGGGGGCGGTCAGCCCCAGCATTTT. As protein: CASSIVTGGGQPQHF.

This chain uses TRBV15 with TRBJ2-7; D gene uncertain. The CDR3 has 14 residues. The germline V and J ends were trimmed by 0 bases and 5 bases, with 11 bases remaining between them. Germline CDR1 LNHNV, CDR2 YYDKDF (reference sequence). The CDR3 bases are TGTGCCACCAGCAGAGATCTCTCCGTGGACGAGCAGTACTTC. Translating it yields CATSRDLSVDEQYF.

This clone was seen a few times. The chain combines TRBV5-4 with TRBJ1-4; 9 bases are shared with TRBD1. CDR1 is SGHNT and CDR2 is YYREEE in the germline V gene (reference sequence). This CDR3 is 13 amino acids long. After removal of 4 bases from V and 10 bases from J, the junction contained 5 bases not matched to a gene. CDR3 sequence: CASSPQGAVKLFF. The CDR3 DNA follows: TGTGCCAGCAGCCCACAGGGGGCGGTAAAACTGTTTTTT.

This chain's CDR3 is CASSVVGGSDEQFF. DNA for the CDR3: TGTGCCAGCAGCGTAGTGGGCGGATCCGATGAGCAGTTCTTC. The chain combines TRBV9 with TRBJ2-1; D not certain. The CDR3 totals 14 residues. In germline, CDR1 is SGDLS, CDR2 YYNGEE. Trimming stripped 0 bases from V and 8 bases from J, with 12 bases between.